This T cell receptor beta chain was captured by sequencing in a study of cytomegalovirus exposure and HLA in healthy donors. Remarks on this clone: Its antigen remains unidentified. This same CDR3 is encoded by further DNA sequences in the sample.

The PCR ran on 60 Vbeta and 13 Jbeta primers. Method: immunoSEQ multiplex PCR; TCRdb's copy keeps in-frame clones and lacks some. The sample contains 100,000 to 150,000 clones, around 72% of which appear only once. Points from the study as a whole: There were some public TCRs occurring in many donors, but most TCR sequences were rare. Immune exposure data for these donors was limited to CMV serostatus.

Trimming took 2 bases from V and 5 from J; bases not matched to a gene: 7. Germline V gene lookup returns CDR1 GTSNPN and CDR2 SVGIG (reference sequence). The CDR3 totals 14 residues. Sequenced material: PBMCs. This TCR derives from a man aged 25-45 years in good health and CMV-seronegative. The chain joins TRBV30 to TRBJ2-5, with 8 bases lining up with TRBD2. CDR3 loop: CAWSPGLGSETQYF. The CDR3 DNA follows: TGTGCCTGGAGTCCGGGACTAGGTTCCGAGACCCAGTACTTC. Full variable domain (outside the CDR3, taken from reference TRBV30 and TRBJ2-5): SQTIHQWPATLVQPVGSPLSLECTVEGTSNPNLYWYRQAAGRGLQLLFYSVGIGQISSEVPQNLSASRPQDRQFILSSKKLLLSDSGFYLCAWSPGLGSETQYFGPGTRLLVL.